This T cell receptor (beta chain) was observed in a study of T cell clones after liver transplantation (dated by TCRdb to between 2019 and 2020). Notes on the research overall: Samples were obtained from ITN030ST, a randomized trial in which withdrawal of immunosuppression was attempted within 2 years of liver transplantation. Donor-reactive T cell clones were identified by TCRbeta sequencing following a pre-transplant mixed lymphocyte reaction and were subsequently tracked in post-transplant blood. As an antigen-independent comparator for donor-reactive sequences, third party-reactive TCRbeta sequences were also identified from pre-transplant MLRs. Of the eight recipients, three were HCV-positive, while the remaining recipients had been transplanted for non-autoimmune, non-viral indications. Until randomization at 12-24 months post-transplant, subjects were given standard immunosuppression, with no induction therapy. Tolerance meant complete immunosuppression withdrawal for at least one year without liver enzymes rising beyond twice the upper limit of normal. Blood samples were collected pre-transplant, pre-randomization before withdrawal, and post-randomization after either full withdrawal or failed withdrawal. The study cohort included 8 liver transplant recipients, of whom 3 were classified as tolerant and 5 as non-tolerant.

The time point tag for this specimen amounts to: pre-transplant. Unstimulated PBMCs, after thawing, were stained for CD3, CD4 and CD8 and then FACS-sorted into CD3+CD4+ and CD3+CD8+ populations. Each of the 8 studied subjects was randomized to immunosuppression withdrawal. Genomic DNA was isolated with the Qiagen DNeasy Blood and Tissue Kit. Frozen genomic DNA underwent high-throughput TCRbeta CDR3 sequencing by immunoSEQ, including PCR amplification, mapping, bias correction and internal controls. The study's processing was this. Only productive rearrangements were retained, and each unique TCRbeta sequence was defined by its CDR3 nucleotide sequence together with its V and J gene. Donor-reactive sequences required at least 5-fold expansion in CFSE-low cells versus unstimulated pre-transplant cells and at least 0.01% frequency. Per-subject minimum frequency thresholds, based on the lowest-template unstimulated sample, ensured at least 90% detection power. Jensen-Shannon divergence between the top 1000 TCRbeta sequences post-transplant and pre-transplant was used to measure repertoire turnover. Two-sided Fisher's exact tests were used to test for changes in the detection of donor-reactive sequences. TCRdb carries this immuneACCESS record with in-frame sequences only. Its versions omit some clonotypes, under half of them owing to an unresolved V gene in the studies checked, with the rest unexplained. The D gene and trimming were derived from the DNA, and the V and J assignments and clone size from that table. For this sample the table gives roughly 57,000 clones, of which about 70% were detected only once. The top ten clonotypes cover 15% of the sample.

In regard to this clone: No antigen is known for it. There are no base qualities to consult, and no much larger clone falls within one base.

Beyond this particular receptor, the publication reports: In a couple of subjects, low numbers of available donor cells limited the measurable donor-reactive repertoire. When repertoire turnover was taken into account, detection of donor-reactive sequences was significantly reduced in 7 of 8 subjects for CD4 and in 8 of 8 subjects for CD8. A greater decline was seen for donor-reactive sequences than for third party-reactive sequences, suggesting partial antigen-specific deletion unrelated to withdrawal success. Without allograft tissue specimens, donor-reactive T cells may have migrated into the graft rather than being deleted. In most of the 8 subjects, circulating donor-reactive CD4 TCRbeta sequences decreased significantly after transplant, regardless of tolerance or HCV status. Conclusions were preliminary, limited by small, heterogeneous patient numbers and non-standardized post-transplant time points.

Measured from the cysteine to the phenylalanine, the CDR3 is 12 residues long. The CDR3 DNA has 36 bases and is translated from base 1. The germline V gene (reference sequence) yields MNHNY for CDR1 and SVGAGI for CDR2. At the junction V is shortened by 3 bases and J by 14 bases; bases outside the gene matches: 3. This chain is built from TRBV6-6 and TRBJ1-6; the central 8 bases match TRBD1. This TCR came from a human donor who received a liver transplant. The sequencing used CD4+ T cells from blood, collected before liver transplant. The sequence in DNA is TGTGCCAGCAGTTATCAACAGGGGGCCCTCCACTTT. The translation is CASSYQQGALHF.